A selection of T cell receptor beta chains follows, all from one sample in a study of radiotherapy plus CTLA-4 blockade in lung cancer. Clones were read by immunoSEQ multiplex PCR, and TCRdb kept only the in-frame ones, dropping some. Of 30,000 to 45,000 clones in the sample, just under 75% are singletons; the top ten hold approximately 10%. The source material was peripheral blood, sampled from a patient treated with radiotherapy plus ipilimumab. The receptors were gathered from a human donor with non-small cell lung cancer who had stable disease on radiotherapy plus ipilimumab. CDR3s include the opening cysteine and the closing phenylalanine or tryptophan. D genes are given only for firm matches. Not every row has a clone size; where given, it reads once, few, many or a size class.

v_call	j_call	d_call	cdr3_length	clone_size	cdr3_aa	cdr3_nt
TRBV15	TRBJ1-2	NA	15	NA	CATSRDGQALYGYTF	TGTGCCACCAGCAGAGATGGCCAGGCCCTATATGGCTACACCTTC
TRBV6-5	TRBJ2-2	TRBD1	15	NA	CASSYTGTDTGELFF	TGTGCCAGCAGTTACACCGGGACAGACACCGGGGAGCTGTTTTTT
TRBV2	TRBJ1-1	NA	12	NA	CATGPTGYEAFF	TGTGCCACAGGACCGACGGGATATGAAGCTTTCTTT
TRBV25-1	TRBJ1-1	NA	14	NA	CASSDPAGGTEAFF	TGTGCCAGCAGTGACCCCGCGGGGGGCACTGAAGCTTTCTTT
TRBV7-2	TRBJ2-2	NA	15	NA	CASSPQGMNTGELFF	TGTGCCAGCAGCCCGCAGGGGATGAACACCGGGGAGCTGTTTTTT
TRBV5-6	TRBJ1-2	TRBD1	14	few	CASSLDRGRGGYTF	TGTGCCAGCAGCTTGGACAGGGGGAGAGGTGGCTACACCTTC
TRBV10-3	TRBJ1-1	TRBD1	15	NA	CAITTEDRGNTEAFF	TGTGCCATCACTACAGAAGACAGGGGGAACACTGAAGCTTTCTTT
TRBV7-9	TRBJ2-7	TRBD1	12	NA	CASSSTGFEQYF	TGTGCCAGCAGCTCGACAGGGTTCGAGCAGTACTTC
TRBV6-6	TRBJ1-2	TRBD1	14	NA	CASRYGTGNYGYTF	TGTGCCAGCAGATATGGGACAGGGAACTATGGCTACACCTTC
TRBV5-4	TRBJ2-3	TRBD2	17	NA	CASSPRLAGGGTDTQYF	TGTGCCAGCAGCCCGAGACTAGCGGGGGGCGGAACAGATACGCAGTATTTT
TRBV5-1	TRBJ2-1	TRBD2	15	NA	CASSFGSGGAGEQFF	TGCGCCAGCAGCTTTGGTAGCGGGGGGGCCGGTGAGCAGTTCTTC
TRBV5-1	TRBJ1-2	TRBD1	15	NA	CASSFPGQMNYGYTF	TGCGCCAGCAGCTTTCCGGGACAGATGAACTATGGCTACACCTTC
TRBV13	TRBJ1-4	TRBD1	14	NA	CASSFGTGDEKPFF	TGTGCCAGCAGCTTTGGGACAGGGGATGAAAAACCGTTTTTT
TRBV19	TRBJ1-3	TRBD1	15	NA	CASSTGQVSGNTIYF	TGTGCCAGTAGTACAGGACAGGTCTCTGGAAACACCATATATTTT
TRBV6-6	TRBJ1-5	NA	14	NA	CASSYPTGQGPQHF	TGTGCCAGCAGTTACCCAACAGGGCAAGGACCCCAGCATTTT
TRBV30	TRBJ1-4	NA	14	NA	CAWTRGQGPQELFF	TGTGCCTGGACCCGTGGGCAGGGGCCGCAGGAACTGTTTTTT
TRBV7-2	TRBJ2-5	TRBD1	17	NA	CASSLYRATGGRETQYF	TGTGCCAGCAGCTTATATAGGGCCACAGGGGGGAGGGAGACCCAGTACTTC
TRBV4-2	TRBJ1-5	NA	13	few	CASSQRSDQPQHF	TGTGCCAGCAGCCAAAGGAGTGATCAGCCCCAGCATTTT
TRBV19	TRBJ1-1	TRBD1	15	NA	CASSPNRGLNTEAFF	TGTGCCAGTAGCCCTAACAGGGGGCTGAACACTGAAGCTTTCTTT
TRBV5-1	TRBJ2-3	NA	16	NA	CASSLAGAVGTDTQYF	TGCGCCAGCAGCTTGGCTGGGGCCGTCGGCACAGATACGCAGTATTTT
TRBV9	TRBJ1-2	NA	14	NA	CASSVDSYNYGYTF	TGTGCCAGCAGCGTTGACAGTTACAATTATGGCTACACCTTC
TRBV4-2	TRBJ2-1	NA	15	NA	CASSQGLGGNNEQFF	TGTGCCAGCAGCCAAGGGCTGGGGGGAAACAATGAGCAGTTCTTC
TRBV7-2	TRBJ1-6	NA	18	NA	CASSLEPPGGSHISPLHF	TGTGCCAGCAGCTTAGAGCCCCCCGGGGGAAGCCATATTTCACCCCTCCACTTT
TRBV18	TRBJ1-1	NA	14	NA	CASSPSRRATEAFF	TGTGCCAGCTCACCGTCCAGGCGTGCCACTGAAGCTTTCTTT
TRBV7-9	TRBJ1-6	NA	13	once	CASSFGVGSPLHF	TGTGCCAGCAGCTTCGGGGTGGGCTCACCCCTCCACTTT
TRBV5-6	TRBJ1-4	TRBD1	18	NA	CASSFTKTGVGTNEKLFF	TGTGCCAGCAGCTTTACTAAGACAGGGGTGGGAACTAATGAAAAACTGTTTTTT
TRBV5-1	TRBJ2-6	TRBD1	18	NA	CASSLKSTGGSGANVLTF	TGCGCCAGCAGCTTGAAATCCACAGGGGGCTCTGGGGCCAACGTCCTGACTTTC
TRBV5-4	TRBJ1-2	NA	15	NA	CASSLANGNNYGYTF	TGTGCCAGCAGCTTGGCCAACGGGAATAACTATGGCTACACCTTC
TRBV5-1	TRBJ1-4	NA	12	few	CASSPQGEKLFF	TGCGCCAGCAGCCCACAGGGAGAAAAACTGTTTTTT
TRBV5-6	TRBJ2-1	NA	14	NA	CASSRPNSYNEQFF	TGTGCCAGCAGCAGGCCGAACAGCTACAATGAGCAGTTCTTC
TRBV30	TRBJ2-7	TRBD2	11	NA	CAWSWEGEQYF	TGTGCCTGGAGTTGGGAGGGCGAGCAGTACTTC
TRBV30	TRBJ2-5	NA	13	NA	CAWSGGVQETQYF	TGTGCCTGGAGTGGGGGGGTTCAAGAGACCCAGTACTTC
TRBV5-1	TRBJ2-7	TRBD1	13	NA	CASSWDSSYEQYF	TGCGCCAGCAGCTGGGACAGCTCCTACGAGCAGTACTTC
TRBV12-5	TRBJ1-1	TRBD1	13	NA	CASGGPWGQSLFF	TGTGCTAGTGGTGGTCCCTGGGGACAGTCATTGTTCTTT
TRBV4-1	TRBJ1-5	TRBD1	15	NA	CASSRLTGGNQPQHF	TGCGCCAGCAGCCGCCTAACAGGGGGCAATCAGCCCCAGCATTTT